Included here is one T cell receptor (beta chain) sequence, with context. It lacks a known antigen. No clone much larger than this one lies a single base away; base qualities are absent. To isolate intraepithelial and lamina propria lymphocytes from graft specimens, dithiothreitol, EDTA incubations and collagenase D digestion were used. Serial intestinal graft biopsy specimens collected up to 600 days after transplant underwent bulk TCR-beta sequencing. These data are taken from a study of graft-versus-host responses after intestinal transplantation (dated by TCRdb to the early 2020s). About the study as a whole: The transplants that recipients received were multivisceral, liver-intestinal, or isolated intestinal. All recipients received anti-thymocyte globulin induction followed by maintenance tacrolimus and steroids for 3 to 4 years. Bulk TCR-beta CDR3 sequencing was used to track graft-versus-host and host-versus-graft alloreactive T cell clones in the graft, circulation and bone marrow after intestinal transplantation. To identify alloreactive clones, pre-transplant mixed lymphocyte reaction products were sequenced and compared with unstimulated pre-transplant donor and recipient T cells. A cohort of fewer than 25 intestinal transplant recipients, including one retransplant, was enrolled, and 3 patients lacking pretransplant specimens were excluded. Donor T cell macrochimerism was defined as a peak of at least 4% donor T cells among recipient peripheral blood mononuclear cells. Samples from a few later patients were sequenced in-house on an Illumina MiSeq with MiXCR processing rather than by the commercial service. Findings and caveats that apply to the study as a whole: In patients with donor T cell macrochimerism, the allografts had high GvH to HvG T cell clonal ratios. GvH clones were found in recipient bone marrow, and some of the GvH clones appeared earlier in ileal mucosa or blood, which is consistent with an intestinal mucosal origin. The conclusions were limited by the relatively low number and heterogeneity of the intestinal transplant patients. Early after transplant, peak levels of circulating GvH clones were associated with declines in HvG clones.

The library came from the immunoSEQ multiplex PCR assay. For most patients, genomic DNA was subjected to high-throughput TCR-beta CDR3 sequencing by Adaptive Biotechnologies. Per the original workflow: Adaptive's ImmunoSEQ software supplied the TCR sequencing data for roughly 17 patients, while MiXCR and VDJtools were used to process three other patients. CDR3 nucleotide sequences shared between donor and recipient were removed because the origin of such sequences could not be assigned. To be classed as alloreactive, a clone needed at least 2-fold expansion over unstimulated cells and a minimum CFSE-low frequency of 0.002% (template counts) or 0.001% (read counts). Mappable clones were those detected in sequenced pre-transplant spleen, lymph node, or MLR CFSE-low populations of the donor or recipient. Cumulative frequency of alloreactive clones was calculated as a percentage of all sequences weighted by copy number. What TCRdb holds here is the immuneACCESS table cut down to in-frame rearrangements. Part of the clones is not present; checked against another copy, under half of the missing clones reflect an unresolved V gene, and the others are unexplained. The DNA was the basis for D and trimming; V, J and clone size are from that table. This sample comprises about 20,000 clones, around 78% of them detected only once. Of the sample, 3% to 3.5% falls within the top ten clones.

The CDR3 holds 11 amino acids from the cysteine to the phenylalanine. The read is trimmed to its CDR3 DNA, 33 bases read in frame from base 1. V was cut back by 6 bases and J by 5 bases, leaving a gap of 4 bases between them. The germline V gene (reference sequence) yields LNHDA for CDR1 and SQIVND for CDR2. This specimen consisted of ileum tissue, obtained 12 days after intestinal transplant. The TCR originated in a human patient who received an intestinal transplant, so some T cells may come from the graft donor. The rearrangement combines TRBV19 with TRBJ2-2, with no confidently assigned D gene. CDR3 region: CASSRTGELFF. The DNA is TGTGCCAGTAGCCGTACCGGGGAGCTGTTTTTT.